This T cell receptor beta chain appears in the sequencing data of a study of early T cells in non-severe SARS-CoV-2 infection. Study details: The authors sequenced bulk RNA from unsorted whole blood, leaving chains unpaired. Points from the study as a whole: Matching against VDJdb likely underestimated virus-specific expansions, favoring anti-spike CD8.

CDR1 and CDR2 (germline): SQVTM, ANQGSEA. The CDR3 is made up of 13 amino acids. V lost 6 bases and J lost 1, with 13 bases in between. At least ten counts were recorded for this clonotype. Its cognate antigen is unknown. Unique molecular identifiers tagged individual cDNA molecules. TCRdb processed the 5' RACE reads anew with MiXCR; each CDR3 protein has one entry. Here the sample spans 65,000 to 95,000 distinct CDR3 sequences, 9% to 10% being singletons. The chain combines TRBV29-1 with TRBJ2-7, with D hard to call. The origin of this receptor is an adult who was a healthcare worker with PCR-confirmed SARS-CoV-2 infection or an uninfected control (not recorded which). Sequenced sample: whole blood. The CDR3 protein is CSVMNARSYEQYF. Here the CDR3 DNA reads TGCAGCGTCATGAACGCCAGGTCCTACGAGCAGTACTTC.